A selection of T cell receptor beta chains follows, all from one sample in a study of T cell responses to AZD1222 COVID-19 vaccine. Method: immunoSEQ multiplex PCR; TCRdb's copy keeps in-frame clones and lacks some. The profile shows about 100,000 clones, 93% of them singletons. This specimen consisted of peripheral blood, obtained on day 0 of AZD1222 vaccination. The receptors come from an adult in good health. CDR3s include the opening cysteine and the closing phenylalanine or tryptophan. The order of the fields is D gene, clone size, J gene, V gene, CDR3 DNA, CDR3 protein. The D gene is left open where the match is weak. Not all rows give a size; the values are once, few, many and, for expanded clones, a class.

>-|-|TRBJ1-1|TRBV5-1
TGCGCCAGTAACCCTGACCCTGGGGGTAACTCTGAAGCTTTCTTT
CASNPDPGGNSEAFF
>TRBD2|once|TRBJ2-7|TRBV7-2
TGTGCCAGCAGCTTAGCTAGCGGGATAAGTCACGAGCAGTACTTC
CASSLASGISHEQYF
>-|-|TRBJ1-1|TRBV4-1
TGCGCCAGCAGCCAAGAATGGGGGGCGAACACTGAAGCTTTCTTT
CASSQEWGANTEAFF
>-|-|TRBJ2-2|TRBV7-9
TGTGCCAGCAGCTTCGGTGATGGGACAGGGGAGCTGTTTTTT
CASSFGDGTGELFF
>-|-|TRBJ2-1|TRBV5-1
TGCGCCAGCCAGCGCCCGGGGAAGTCCTACAATGAGCAGTTCTTC
CASQRPGKSYNEQFF
>TRBD1|-|TRBJ1-5|TRBV9
TGTGCCAGCAGCGATCCTAGGACAGGAAACAATCAGCCCCAGCATTTT
CASSDPRTGNNQPQHF
>-|-|TRBJ1-1|TRBV7-9
TGTGCCAGCAGCCGCGAGGGGGGGCTACGAGCTGAAGCTTTCTTT
CASSREGGLRAEAFF
>TRBD1|once|TRBJ1-2|TRBV7-2
TGTGCCAGCAGCTCGACTATGACAGGGGGCCTCTATGGCTACACCTTC
CASSSTMTGGLYGYTF
>-|-|TRBJ2-7|TRBV6-2/TRBV6-3
TGTGCCAGCAGTTCCTGGTCCCCGACAGGAAGATACGAGCAGTACTTC
CASSSWSPTGRYEQYF
>-|-|TRBJ2-5|TRBV6-2/TRBV6-3
TGTGCCAGCAGTTATAATCAGGGGCACCCCATACAAGAGACCCAGTACTTC
CASSYNQGHPIQETQYF
>-|-|TRBJ1-1|TRBV10-3
TGTGCCATCAGTACGGACGGCAGGAACACTGAAGCTTTCTTT
CAISTDGRNTEAFF
>TRBD1|-|TRBJ2-7|TRBV6-5
TGTGCCAGTTGGGACAGGGGATCCTACGAGCAGTACTTC
CASWDRGSYEQYF
>TRBD1|-|TRBJ1-2|TRBV29-1
TGCAGCGTTCGGGCTTCTCTGGCCTTGACAGGGGGCGAGTGGTATGGCTACACCTTC
CSVRASLALTGGEWYGYTF
>-|-|TRBJ1-5|TRBV29-1
TGCAGCGTTTTAACAGGCGATCAGCCCCAGCATTTT
CSVLTGDQPQHF
>-|-|TRBJ2-2|TRBV5-4
TGTGCCAGCAGCGTCCAGCAGGCGAACACCGGGGAGCTGTTTTTT
CASSVQQANTGELFF
>-|once|TRBJ2-1|TRBV20-1
TGCAGTGCTAGTACGGGAGTTTCTAGGAATGAGCAGTTCTTC
CSASTGVSRNEQFF
>TRBD1|-|TRBJ1-5|TRBV28
TGTGCCAGCCGGGACAGGGGGCTCCCCCAGCATTTT
CASRDRGLPQHF
>-|-|TRBJ1-1|TRBV7-2
TGTGCCAGCAGCTCTAGGACGGAGCGGAACACTGAAGCTTTCTTT
CASSSRTERNTEAFF
>-|-|TRBJ2-5|TRBV2
TGTGCCAGCAGTGACGAGAGGGGCTTAGAGACCCAGTACTTC
CASSDERGLETQYF
>TRBD2|-|TRBJ2-7|TRBV28
TGTGCCAGCAAACCAAGGCCGGGAGGACTAGCGGTTGGTTTGTACTTC
CASKPRPGGLAVGLYF
>-|once|TRBJ1-4|TRBV15
TGTGCCACCAGCAGAGATATCCGGGGGGCAGAGGAAAAACTGTTTTTT
CATSRDIRGAEEKLFF
>-|-|TRBJ2-1|TRBV9
TGTGCCAGCAGCCGCTGGGGGTCGAGCGGAGCTTACAATGAGCAGTTCTTC
CASSRWGSSGAYNEQFF
>-|few|TRBJ2-3|TRBV6-5
TGTGCCAGCAGGACCCTTGCGGCAGATACGCAGTATTTT
CASRTLAADTQYF
>TRBD2|-|TRBJ2-1|TRBV29-1
TGCAGCGTTGAGAGCGGGGGACCAAACAATGAGCAGTTCTTC
CSVESGGPNNEQFF
>-|-|TRBJ1-5|TRBV19
TGTGCCAGTAGTATAGCTTGGAATCAGCCCCAGCATTTT
CASSIAWNQPQHF
>-|-|TRBJ1-4|TRBV6-5
TGTGCCAGCAGTTACTCGGAGGGGAAACTGTTTTTT
CASSYSEGKLFF
>-|-|TRBJ1-5|TRBV4-3
TGCGCCAGCAGCCAAGGGCCTAATCAGCCCCAGCATTTT
CASSQGPNQPQHF
>-|once|TRBJ2-7|TRBV7-2
TGTGCCAGCAGCTTAGCGCACAGACACGAGCAGTACTTC
CASSLAHRHEQYF
>-|-|TRBJ2-2|TRBV15
TGTGCCACCAGCAGAGAAAGGACAGTTGGACCCGGGGAGCTGTTTTTT
CATSRERTVGPGELFF
>-|-|TRBJ2-7|TRBV5-4
TGTGCCAGCAGGGAAGCGGGTACCTACGAGCAGTACTTC
CASREAGTYEQYF
>-|-|TRBJ2-3|TRBV5-1
TGCGCCAGCAGCTCCCTGGAGAGCACAGATACGCAGTATTTT
CASSSLESTDTQYF
>TRBD1|-|TRBJ2-5|TRBV4-3
TGCGCCAGCAGCCAAGTGTGGGGCGGGACAGGGGGCTTGGAGACCCAGTACTTC
CASSQVWGGTGGLETQYF
>-|few|TRBJ2-2|TRBV11-3
TGTGCCAGCAGCTCGGACACCGGGGAGCTGTTTTTT
CASSSDTGELFF
>-|-|TRBJ2-3|TRBV5-1
TGCGCCAGCAGTCGGGACCAACTCGGAACAGATACGCAGTATTTT
CASSRDQLGTDTQYF
>TRBD1|once|TRBJ1-2|TRBV27
TGTGCCAGCAGTTTCCTAAACCCCCCAGGGGGTGGCTACACCTTC
CASSFLNPPGGGYTF
>TRBD2|-|TRBJ2-7|TRBV6-5
TGTGCCAGCAGATCTAGCGGGAGGTACGAGCAGTACTTC
CASRSSGRYEQYF
>TRBD2|-|TRBJ2-1|TRBV19
TGTGCCAGTCAGGTTAGCGGGAGCTCCTACAATGAGCAGTTCTTC
CASQVSGSSYNEQFF
>-|-|TRBJ1-5|TRBV6-5
TGTGCCAGCAGTTACCTAGACCGGCAGCCCCAGCATTTT
CASSYLDRQPQHF
>-|once|TRBJ2-7|TRBV10-1
TGCGCCAGCACGGGTCAGTACTTC
CASTGQYF
>-|-|TRBJ2-3|TRBV14
TGTGCCAGCAGCCTTTACGGAAACACAGATACGCAGTATTTT
CASSLYGNTDTQYF
>-|-|TRBJ2-1|TRBV25-1
TGTGCCAGCAGTGAAAAGGAGATTCTTGAGCAGTTCTTC
CASSEKEILEQFF